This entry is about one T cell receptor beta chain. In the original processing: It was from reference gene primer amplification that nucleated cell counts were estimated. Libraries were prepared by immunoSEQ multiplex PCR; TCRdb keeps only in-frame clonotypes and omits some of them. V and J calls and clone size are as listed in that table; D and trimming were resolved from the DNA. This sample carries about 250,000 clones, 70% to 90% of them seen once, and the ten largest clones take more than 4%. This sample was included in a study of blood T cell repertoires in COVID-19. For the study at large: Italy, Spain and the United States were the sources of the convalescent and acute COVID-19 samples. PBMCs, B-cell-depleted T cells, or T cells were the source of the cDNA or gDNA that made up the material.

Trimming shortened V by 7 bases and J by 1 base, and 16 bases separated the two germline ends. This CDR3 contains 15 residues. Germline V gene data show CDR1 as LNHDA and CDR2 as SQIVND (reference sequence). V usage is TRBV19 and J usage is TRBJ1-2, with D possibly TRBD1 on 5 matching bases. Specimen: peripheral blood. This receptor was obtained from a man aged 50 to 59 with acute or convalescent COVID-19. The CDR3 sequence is CASTNQAGVNYGYTF. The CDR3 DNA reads TGTGCCAGTACCAACCAAGCGGGGGTTAACTATGGCTACACCTTC.